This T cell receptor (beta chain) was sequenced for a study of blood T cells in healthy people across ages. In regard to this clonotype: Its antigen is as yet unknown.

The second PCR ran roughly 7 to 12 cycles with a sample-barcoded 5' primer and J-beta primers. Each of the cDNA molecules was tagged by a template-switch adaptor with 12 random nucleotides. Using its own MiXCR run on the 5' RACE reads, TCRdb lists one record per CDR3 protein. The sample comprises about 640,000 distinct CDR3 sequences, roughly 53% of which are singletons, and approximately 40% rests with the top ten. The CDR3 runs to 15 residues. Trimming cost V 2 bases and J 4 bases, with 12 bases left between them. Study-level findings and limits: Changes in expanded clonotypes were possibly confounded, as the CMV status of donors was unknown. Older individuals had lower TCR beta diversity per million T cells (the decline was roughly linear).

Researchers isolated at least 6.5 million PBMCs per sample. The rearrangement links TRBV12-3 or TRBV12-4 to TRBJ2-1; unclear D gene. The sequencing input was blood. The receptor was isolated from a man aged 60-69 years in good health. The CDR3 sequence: CASSLSSGSYNEQFF. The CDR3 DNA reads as TGTGCCAGCAGTTTAAGCAGTGGTTCATACAATGAGCAGTTCTTC.